This TCR beta chain was profiled in a study of blood T cell repertoires in COVID-19. Study in general: The recovered donors of Cohort 3 showed two negative PCRs, clearance, or symptom resolution. T cells, B-cell-depleted T cells, or PBMCs provided the cDNA or gDNA that served as material.

Data came from immunoSEQ multiplex PCR; TCRdb stores just in-frame clones and leaves some out. Of a few hundred thousand clones listed, around nine tenths are singletons. Adults between about 18 and 95 years of age took part from 24 US areas. Researchers sorted participants into cohorts using their self-reported clinical history. V shed 7 bases, J shed 7 bases, and the junction held 15 bases outside the gene matches. This CDR3 region has 16 residues. CDR1 and CDR2 (germline): SGHAT, FQNNGV. The source of this sequence is a man aged 30 to 39 in a cohort exposed to, infected with or recovered from COVID-19 (not recorded which). Specimen: PBMCs or T cells enriched from blood (not recorded which). The gene calls are TRBV11-2 and TRBJ2-2, with 7 bases identical to TRBD2. The CDR3 sequence: CASNNIGAGENGELFF. The CDR3 DNA sequence: TGTGCCAGCAATAATATTGGGGCGGGAGAGAACGGGGAGCTGTTTTTT.